Reported below is one TCR beta chain. Its antigen is unidentified. The data derive from a study of blood T cells in healthy people across ages. Then a second PCR, running about 6 to 11 cycles, was carried out with a sample-barcoded 5' primer and a J-beta primer mix. TCRdb used MiXCR to reprocess the 5' RACE reads, holding one entry per CDR3 protein. The table has about 1.8 million distinct CDR3 sequences, about 50% seen once. Findings and caveats of the study: CMV status of donors was unknown, possibly confounding expanded clonotype changes.

The CDR3 extends over 12 amino acids. CDR1 DFQATT and CDR2 SNEGSKA come from the germline V gene (reference sequence). The V and J ends lost 0 bases and 15 bases respectively, with 15 bases between them. The sequencing sample was made of blood. This receptor was identified in a woman aged 40 to 50 in good health. The chain combines TRBV20-1 with TRBJ2-4; no clear D gene. CDR3 bases: TGCAGTGCTAGAGACTATAGACCGCCTGGGTACTTC. Protein sequence: CSARDYRPPGYF.